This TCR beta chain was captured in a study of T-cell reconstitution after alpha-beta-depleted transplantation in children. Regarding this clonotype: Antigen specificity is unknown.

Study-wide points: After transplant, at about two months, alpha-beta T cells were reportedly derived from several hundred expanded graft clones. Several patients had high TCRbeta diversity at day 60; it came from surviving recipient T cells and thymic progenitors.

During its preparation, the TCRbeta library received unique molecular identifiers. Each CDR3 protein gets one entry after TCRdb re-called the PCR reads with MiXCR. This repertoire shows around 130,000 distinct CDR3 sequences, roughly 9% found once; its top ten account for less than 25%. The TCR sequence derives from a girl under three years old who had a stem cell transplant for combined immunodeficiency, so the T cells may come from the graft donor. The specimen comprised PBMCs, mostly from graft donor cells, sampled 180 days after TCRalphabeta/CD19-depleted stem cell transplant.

The CDR3 DNA is TGTGCCAGCAGCTCAAACGGACTAGCGTTAAACATTCAGTACTTC. Its translation is CASSSNGLALNIQYF. This chain uses TRBV7-2 with TRBJ2-4; TRBD2 agrees at 9 bases. Germline-derived CDR1 and CDR2 are SGHTA and FQGNSA. The CDR3 loop spans 15 amino acids. The ends lost 4 bases at V and 6 bases at J; junction bases unmatched: 7.